Below, 19 T cell receptor beta chains from the same sample are listed, as sequenced in a study of early T cells in non-severe SARS-CoV-2 infection. TCRdb processed the 5' RACE reads anew with MiXCR; each CDR3 protein has one entry. The table includes fewer than 120,000 distinct CDR3 sequences, roughly 13% detected once. The sequencing used whole blood, collected at baseline. These receptors all come from an adult who was a healthcare worker with PCR-confirmed SARS-CoV-2 infection or an uninfected control (not recorded which).

The genes are TRBV28 and TRBJ1-5, with a tentative D call TRBD1 (5 bases). V was trimmed by 5 bases and J by 0 bases, leaving 17 bases between them. The CDR3 runs 17 residues. Germline loops: CDR1 MDHEN, CDR2 SYDVKM. This CDR3 is CASSPQGGSYSNQPQHF. CDR3 nucleotides: TGTGCCAGCAGTCCCCAGGGCGGCTCCTATAGCAATCAGCCCCAGCATTTT.

V usage is TRBV18 and J usage is TRBJ2-1, with a weak D call TRBD2 (5 bases). CDR3 size: 15 residues. V lost 3 bases to trimming and J lost 4 bases, with 13 bases between them. Germline V gives CDR1 KGHSH, CDR2 LQKENI. The CDR3 DNA follows: TGTGCCAGCTCACCGAGGGATACCTATTACAATGAGCAGTTCTTC. It translates to CASSPRDTYYNEQFF.

This clonotype has ten or more counts. This CDR3 reads CSVGGRSSYNEQFF. In nucleotides, the CDR3 is TGCAGTGTTGGCGGGAGGTCTTCCTACAATGAGCAGTTCTTC. The V call is TRBV20-1, the J call TRBJ2-1; 8 positions agree with TRBD2. The CDR3 runs to 14 residues. Per the germline V gene, CDR1 is DFQATT and CDR2 is SNEGSKA (reference sequence). With V trimmed by 7 bases and J by 1 base, 6 bases remained unmatched.

The chain carries TRBV7-2 and TRBJ2-6; D is uncertain. V was shortened by 10 bases and J by 0 bases, with 10 bases between the two germline ends. Germline CDR1 and CDR2: SGHTA and FQGNSA. The CDR3 is 14 residues long. The CDR3 nucleotides read TGTGCCACCAAACCCGGCTCTGGGGCCAACGTCCTGACTTTC. This translates into CATKPGSGANVLTF.

The chain employs TRBV19 and TRBJ2-3, with D maybe TRBD2 (5 bases). This CDR3 has 14 residues. The ends were cut back, 4 bases at V and 5 bases at J, with 13 bases in the middle. CDR1 LNHDA and CDR2 SQIVND come from the germline V gene (reference sequence). The CDR3 DNA sequence: TGTGCCAGTAGTACCGGAGGTTGGGGAGATACGCAGTATTTT. Protein sequence: CASSTGGWGDTQYF.

A word on this clonotype: Since the CDR3 does not end with the conserved phenylalanine or tryptophan, this likely comes from a read error. This chain links TRBV12-3 or TRBV12-4 with TRBJ2-3; TRBD2 is a possible D gene (5 bases). The CDR3 extends over 14 amino acids. Deletions cut 7 bases from V and 2 bases from J, with 13 bases between. The CDR3 bases are TGTGCCAGCAAAGGACTCCCGTCCACAGATACGCAGTATTCT. Protein: CASKGLPSTDTQYS.

The V call is TRBV7-2, the J call TRBJ2-3, with D possibly matching TRBD1 (5 bases). The CDR3 contains 14 residues. The germline CDR1 and CDR2 sequences are SGHTA and FQGNSA. V lost 7 bases, J lost 0 bases, and 11 bases lay in between. The CDR3 loop is CASKGRISTDTQYF. The DNA of the CDR3 is TGTGCCAGCAAGGGGCGGATTAGCACAGATACGCAGTATTTT.

This clonotype showed up many times. The chain employs TRBV28 and TRBJ2-5; weak D call: TRBD1 (5 bases). Germline V gene lookup returns CDR1 MDHEN and CDR2 SYDVKM. The CDR3 extends over 13 amino acids. With 3 bases removed from V and 3 bases from J, the gap between germline ends came to 8 bases. CDR3: CASSFWGEETQYF. The CDR3 DNA is TGTGCCAGCAGTTTTTGGGGCGAAGAGACCCAGTACTTC.

The rearrangement joins TRBV2 to TRBJ1-6; tentatively, D is TRBD1 (5 bases). V lost 7 bases and J 7 bases, leaving 17 bases between the germline ends. Looked up from germline, CDR1 is SNHLY and CDR2 is FYNNEI. The CDR3 spans 15 residues. The chain's CDR3 is CASTPEGTVNSPLHF. CDR3 DNA: TGTGCCAGCACCCCCGAAGGGACGGTAAATTCACCCCTCCACTTT.

This clonotype was seen a few times. The genes are TRBV20-1 and TRBJ1-3; D ambiguous. The CDR3 totals 13 residues. Germline loops: CDR1 DFQATT, CDR2 SNEGSKA (reference sequence). V was trimmed by 1 base and J by 2 bases, leaving 6 bases between them. CDR3 loop: CSARGRAGNTIYF. For the CDR3, the DNA is TGCAGTGCTAGAGGGAGAGCTGGAAACACCATATATTTT.

This clonotype was observed a handful of times. The chain employs TRBV12-3 or TRBV12-4 and TRBJ2-1; TRBD2 matches 8 bases. After removal of 3 bases from V and 2 bases from J, the junction contained 6 bases not matched to a gene. This CDR3 contains 16 residues. Here the CDR3 reads CASSFLSGGTYNEQFF. Written as DNA, the CDR3 is TGTGCCAGCAGTTTCCTGAGCGGGGGAACCTACAATGAGCAGTTCTTC.

This clonotype showed up just a few times. The chain employs TRBV29-1 and TRBJ1-2, with no clear D. The V and J ends lost 3 bases and 6 bases respectively, with 2 bases between them. Germline CDR1 reads SQVTM; CDR2 reads ANQGSEA. CDR3 length: 9 residues. In DNA, the CDR3 is TGCAGCGTTGATAATGGCTACACCTTC. Translation gives CSVDNGYTF.

This clonotype was recorded at least ten times. The V and J genes are TRBV6-2 or TRBV6-3 and TRBJ1-1, with D possibly matching TRBD1 (6 bases). V shed 6 bases and J shed 8 bases, with 10 bases lying between them. The CDR3 contains 11 residues. Germline loops: CDR1 MNHEY, CDR2 SVGEGT. The CDR3 nucleotides read TGTGCCAGCAGCGACGACAGGGAAGCTTTCTTT. Its translation: CASSDDREAFF.

This chain links TRBV6-1 with TRBJ2-1, with 12 bases that match TRBD2. The CDR3 is 15 amino acids. V lost 0 bases to trimming and J lost 12 bases; unmatched junction nucleotides: 6. Per the germline V gene, CDR1 is MNHNS and CDR2 is SASEGT. For the CDR3, the DNA is TGTGCCAGCAGTGAAGCACCACTAGCGGGGGGTATGCAGTTCTTC. Translating gives CASSEAPLAGGMQFF.

This chain links TRBV27 with TRBJ1-6, with 8 bases aligning to TRBD1. CDR3 length equals 12 residues. Germline V lookup: CDR1 MNHEY, CDR2 SMNVEV (reference sequence). J gave up 11 bases and V 8 bases, and 5 bases lay outside the gene matches. The CDR3 region is CASGGQAPPLHF. The CDR3 bases are TGTGCCAGCGGGGGACAGGCCCCACCCCTCCACTTT.

This clonotype was seen many times. J is TRBJ2-2 and V is TRBV3-1, with a tentative D call TRBD2 (5 bases). CDR1 is LGHDT and CDR2 is YNNKEL in the germline V gene (reference sequence). V dropped 1 base and J dropped 4 bases, with 10 bases sitting between them. The CDR3 covers 15 residues. The CDR3 DNA sequence: TGTGCCAGCAGCCAAGCGTCTAGCTTCACCGGGGAGCTGTTTTTT. Protein sequence: CASSQASSFTGELFF.

This clonotype was observed a few times. The V call is TRBV11-2, the J call TRBJ2-3; D is undetermined. In germline, CDR1 is SGHAT, CDR2 FQNNGV. The ends were cut back, 1 base at V and 0 bases at J, with 8 bases in the middle. CDR3 length equals 15 residues. The CDR3 nucleotides are TGTGCCAGCAGCTTAGTAAAGGGAAGCACAGATACGCAGTATTTT. Protein sequence: CASSLVKGSTDTQYF. Together with reference TRBV11-2 and TRBJ2-3, the CDR3 gives the full variable domain: EAGVAQSPRYKIIEKRQSVAFWCNPISGHATLYWYQQILGQGPKLLIQFQNNGVVDDSQLPKDRFSAERLKGVDSTLKIQPAKLEDSAVYLCASSLVKGSTDTQYFGPGTRLTVL.

This clonotype was detected only a few times. The chain is built from TRBV7-8 and TRBJ2-5; tentatively, D is TRBD1 (6 bases). CDR3 size: 14 residues. V was pared by 5 bases and J by 2 bases, with 12 bases between. Germline CDR1 SGHVS, CDR2 FQNEAQ. The CDR3 DNA reads as TGTGCCAGCAGCCCCAGAGACAGGCAAGAGACCCAGTACTTC. Protein product: CASSPRDRQETQYF. The full variable domain, its missing parts supplied by reference TRBV7-8 and TRBJ2-5, is GAGVSQSPRYKVAKRGQDVALRCDPISGHVSLFWYQQALGQGPEFLTYFQNEAQLDKSGLPSDRFFAERPEGSVSTLKIQRTQQEDSAVYLCASSPRDRQETQYFGPGTRLLVL.

This sequence joins TRBV27 and TRBJ2-1; D may be TRBD1 or TRBD2 (5 bases each). The CDR3 runs to 13 residues. Trimming removed 3 bases at V and 9 bases at J, with 12 bases between. Looked up from germline, CDR1 is MNHEY and CDR2 is SMNVEV (reference sequence). The chain's CDR3 is CASSFGAPTEQFF. Written as DNA, the CDR3 is TGTGCCAGCAGTTTCGGGGCTCCCACTGAGCAGTTCTTC.